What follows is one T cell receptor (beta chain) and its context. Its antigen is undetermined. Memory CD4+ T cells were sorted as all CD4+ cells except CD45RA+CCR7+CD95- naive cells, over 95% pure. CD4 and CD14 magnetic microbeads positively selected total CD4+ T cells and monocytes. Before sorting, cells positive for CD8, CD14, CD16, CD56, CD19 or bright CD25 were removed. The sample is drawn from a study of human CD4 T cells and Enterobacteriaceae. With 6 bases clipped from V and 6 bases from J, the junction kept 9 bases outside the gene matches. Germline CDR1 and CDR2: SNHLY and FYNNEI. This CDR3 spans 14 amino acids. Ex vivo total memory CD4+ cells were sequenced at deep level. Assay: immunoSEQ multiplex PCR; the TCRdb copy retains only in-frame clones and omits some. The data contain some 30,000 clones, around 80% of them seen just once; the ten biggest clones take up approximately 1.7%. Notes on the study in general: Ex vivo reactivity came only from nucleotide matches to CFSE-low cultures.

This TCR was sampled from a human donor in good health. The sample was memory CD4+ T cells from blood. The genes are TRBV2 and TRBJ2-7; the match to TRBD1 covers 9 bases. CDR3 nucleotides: TGTGCCAGCAGGGGGGACAGGGAAGTCTCCGAGCAGTACTTC. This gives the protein CASRGDREVSEQYF. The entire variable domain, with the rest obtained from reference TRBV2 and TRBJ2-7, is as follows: EPEVTQTPSHQVTQMGQEVILRCVPISNHLYFYWYRQILGQKVEFLVSFYNNEISEKSEIFDDQFSVERPDGSNFTLKIRSTKLEDSAMYFCASRGDREVSEQYFGPGTRLTVT.